This T cell receptor (beta chain) was sequenced during a study of PD-1 blockade in classical Hodgkin lymphoma. The study, taken as a whole, reports: Complete responders' baseline diversity resembled that of newly diagnosed patients. TCR diversity rose significantly by C4D1 in CD4+ but not CD8+ cells.

Per the germline V gene, CDR1 is MNHEY and CDR2 is SMNVEV (reference sequence). The CDR3 runs 15 residues. V lost 2 bases and J lost 0, with 8 bases in between. Profiled with immunoSEQ multiplex PCR; TCRdb holds only in-frame clones, not every one. The table records under 60,000 clones, over 60% of them present only once. As concerns this clone: The antigen is unknown.

Each and every patient relapsed after autologous stem cell transplantation, and patients got differing brentuximab vedotin exposure. Patients showed best responses of complete response, partial response or progressive disease. The receptor was derived from a human donor with classical Hodgkin lymphoma. Sequenced material: peripheral blood mononuclear cells (PBMCs), taken before the second cycle of nivolumab. The chain couples TRBV27 to TRBJ2-1, with D uncertain. This CDR3 reads CASSLIGSSYNEQFF. The CDR3 DNA reads TGTGCCAGCAGTTTAATAGGTAGCTCCTACAATGAGCAGTTCTTC.